Listed here is a single TCR beta chain. The antigen is not known. For the diagnoses, clinical symptoms, serum thyroxine and TRAb, thyroid ultrasound and orbital computed tomography were used. From RNA transcripts, TCR beta CDR3 regions were amplified. HTBI primers were the set used in a first-round RT-PCR of the TCR CDR3. Each CDR3 protein gets one entry after TCRdb re-called the multiplex PCR reads with MiXCR. Here the sample spans fewer than 650,000 distinct CDR3 sequences, approximately 49% being singletons. This entry is derived from a study of T cells in Graves' hyperthyroidism and ophthalmopathy. This CDR3 comprises 15 residues. Germline V gene lookup returns CDR1 DFQATT and CDR2 SNEGSKA (reference sequence). The V gene lost 1 base and the J gene lost 6 bases, with 18 bases spanning the gap. Study results and limitations: Most clonotypes expanded in thyroid above 0.001 were likewise present in blood. Ophthalmopathy was separated from stable hyperthyroidism by a 13 V-J model.

The sequenced material came from peripheral blood or thyroid tissue (not recorded which). This TCR derives from an adult woman with Graves' disease, either hyperthyroidism or ophthalmopathy (not recorded which). The gene calls are TRBV20-1 and TRBJ1-2; no clear D gene. The CDR3 loop reads CSARGFTSGSDGYTF. CDR3 DNA: TGCAGTGCTAGAGGGTTCACTAGCGGGTCCGATGGCTACACCTTC.